One sample yielded the 32 T cell receptor beta chains listed below, sequenced in a study of PD-1 blockade in classical Hodgkin lymphoma. Patients all relapsed after autologous stem cell transplantation, and there was variation in brentuximab vedotin exposure. Thawed PBMCs underwent magnetic negative selection to yield purified CD4+ T cells. Method: immunoSEQ multiplex PCR; TCRdb's copy keeps in-frame clones and lacks some. The data contain approximately 10,000 clones, roughly 69% of them singletons. Sequencing was performed on CD4+ T cells from blood, taken at baseline. The receptors originated from a human donor with classical Hodgkin lymphoma.

The chain carries TRBV7-9 and TRBJ2-7; D call uncertain. CDR3 size: 12 residues. The V gene's germline CDR1 is SEHNR and CDR2 FQNEAQ (reference sequence). The V and J ends lost 2 bases and 3 bases respectively, with 5 bases between them. CDR3 sequence (DNA): TGTGCCAGCAGCTTAACTAACTACGAGCAGTACTTC. It is translated as CASSLTNYEQYF.

The rearrangement joins TRBV28 to TRBJ2-7; TRBD1 agrees at 8 bases. Germline values: CDR1 MDHEN, CDR2 SYDVKM. CDR3 length equals 15 residues. J lost 3 bases, V lost 5 bases, and 9 bases had no gene match. The CDR3 loop reads CASSPWTGRSYEQYF. DNA of the CDR3: TGTGCCAGCAGTCCGTGGACAGGGAGAAGCTACGAGCAGTACTTC.

This clone was observed a handful of times. V gene TRBV9 combines with J gene TRBJ2-5; 14 bases match TRBD2. The germline CDR1 and CDR2 sequences are SGDLS and YYNGEE. CDR3 length: 17 residues. V was pared by 0 bases and J by 4 bases, with 5 bases of the junction left unmatched. The CDR3 DNA reads TGTGCCAGCAGCGTAGGGACTAGCGGGAGGATAACAGAGACCCAGTACTTC. It translates to CASSVGTSGRITETQYF.

This chain links TRBV6-5 with TRBJ1-1; D not certain. The V gene's germline CDR1 is MNHEY and CDR2 SVGAGI. V was cut by 7 bases and J by 1 base, with 10 bases left in between. The length of the CDR3 is 13 residues. The CDR3 coding sequence is TGTGCCAGCATAAAGGACGGGAACACTGAAGCTTTCTTT. Protein: CASIKDGNTEAFF.

V usage is TRBV6-1 and J usage is TRBJ2-3; D may correspond to TRBD1 or TRBD2 (5 bases each). This CDR3 is built from 13 residues. Per germline, CDR1 MNHNS and CDR2 SASEGT. V was pared by 3 bases and J by 4 bases, with 8 bases between. The CDR3 reads CASSEGVPDTQYF. CDR3 DNA: TGTGCCAGCAGTGAGGGGGTTCCAGATACGCAGTATTTT.

The chain is built from TRBV7-2 and TRBJ2-7, with D perhaps TRBD1 or TRBD2 (5 bases each). V was cut by 3 bases and J by 0 bases, with 15 bases left in between. CDR1 and CDR2 from the germline V gene are SGHTA and FQGNSA. This CDR3 region has 16 residues. CDR3 DNA: TGTGCCAGCAGCTTTCGTTCCGGGACGGCCTCCTACGAGCAGTACTTC. Amino acid sequence: CASSFRSGTASYEQYF.

The chain employs TRBV29-1 and TRBJ2-2; D call uncertain. The CDR3 contains 13 residues. Germline CDR1 is SQVTM and CDR2 is ANQGSEA. Trimming removed 5 bases at V and 0 bases at J, with 7 bases between. The CDR3: CSVFSANTGELFF. The DNA for the CDR3 is TGCAGCGTTTTTTCGGCGAACACCGGGGAGCTGTTTTTT.

V is TRBV6-6 and J is TRBJ1-3; the D is unclear. V shed 7 bases and J shed 2 bases, with 12 bases lying between them. CDR3 length equals 14 residues. Per germline, CDR1 MNHNY and CDR2 SVGAGI (reference sequence). CDR3 DNA sequence: TGTGCCAGCATTGGGCAGGAGGCTGGAAACACCATATATTTT. Amino acid sequence: CASIGQEAGNTIYF.

Only a few counts were recorded for this clone. CDR3 in amino acids: CASRPDRLTEAFF. The CDR3 coding sequence is TGTGCCAGCAGGCCGGACAGACTCACTGAAGCTTTCTTT. The gene calls are TRBV6-5 and TRBJ1-1; TRBD1 might be the D (6 bases). Per the germline V gene, CDR1 is MNHEY and CDR2 is SVGAGI. Trimming removed 6 bases at V and 4 bases at J, with 12 bases between. The CDR3 loop spans 13 amino acids.

This rearrangement joins TRBV27 to TRBJ1-1; D may be TRBD1 (6 bases). The CDR3 covers 15 residues. The V gene's germline CDR1 is MNHEY and CDR2 SMNVEV (reference sequence). V lost 1 base and J lost 0, with 9 bases in between. The CDR3 DNA sequence: TGTGCCAGCAGTTTATACGGGGGGCTGAACACTGAAGCTTTCTTT. Protein: CASSLYGGLNTEAFF.

Details on this clone: This same CDR3 is encoded by further DNA sequences in the sample. J is TRBJ1-4 and V is TRBV2; 7 nucleotides align to TRBD1. The CDR3 runs 14 residues. Germline V lookup: CDR1 SNHLY, CDR2 FYNNEI. Trimming took 6 bases from V and 7 from J; bases not matched to a gene: 8. CDR3 DNA sequence: TGTGCCAGCAGAGACAGGGTAGGGAGTGAAAAACTGTTTTTT. It specifies CASRDRVGSEKLFF.

There are a few counts of this clone. V is TRBV5-1 and J is TRBJ2-1, with TRBD2 matching 7 bases. The CDR3 sequence is 15 residues long. Germline V gene data show CDR1 as SGHRS and CDR2 as YFSETQ. Trimming removed 1 base from V and 0 bases from J; junction bases left unmatched: 1. The CDR3 is CASSLWEGSYNEQFF. CDR3 sequence (DNA): TGCGCCAGCAGCTTGTGGGAGGGCTCCTACAATGAGCAGTTCTTC.

The J gene is TRBJ1-1, the V gene TRBV15; D perhaps matches TRBD1 (5 bases). CDR1 and CDR2 from the germline V gene are LNHNV and YYDKDF (reference sequence). CDR3 length: 14 residues. Trimming stripped 2 bases from V and 4 bases from J, with 11 bases between. DNA of the CDR3: TGTGCCACCAGCAGACAGACTCAGGGCACTGAAGCTTTCTTT. It encodes CATSRQTQGTEAFF.

Comment on this clone: The same CDR3 is also encoded by other DNA sequences in this sample. The chain links TRBV10-3 to TRBJ1-1; D is perhaps TRBD1 (6 bases). Trimming shortened V by 4 bases and J by 8 bases, and 14 bases separated the two germline ends. The CDR3 consists of 13 residues. Germline V lookup: CDR1 ENHRY, CDR2 SYGVKD. The CDR3 sequence: CAISGTGTTEAFF. As DNA, the CDR3 is TGTGCCATCAGTGGAACCGGGACAACCGAAGCTTTCTTT.

The V gene is TRBV20-1, the J gene TRBJ1-1; D is undetermined. Germline values: CDR1 DFQATT, CDR2 SNEGSKA (reference sequence). The CDR3 covers 11 residues. Deletions cut 5 bases from V and 6 bases from J, with 10 bases between. The CDR3 is CSAPRSSEAFF. Here the CDR3 DNA reads TGCAGTGCTCCTCGTTCTTCTGAAGCTTTCTTT.

The genes are TRBV28 and TRBJ2-4; TRBD1 aligns across 7 bases. Germline assignment: CDR1 MDHEN and CDR2 SYDVKM. Trimming took 4 bases from V and 4 from J; bases not matched to a gene: 7. The CDR3 totals 15 residues. The CDR3 sequence: CASSYTGTAKNIQYF. CDR3 nucleotides: TGTGCCAGCAGTTACACCGGGACAGCGAAAAACATTCAGTACTTC. Full variable domain (outside the CDR3, taken from reference TRBV28 and TRBJ2-4): DVKVTQSSRYLVKRTGEKVFLECVQDMDHENMFWYRQDPGLGLRLIYFSYDVKMKEKGDIPEGYSVSREKKERFSLILESASTNQTSMYLCASSYTGTAKNIQYFGAGTRLSVL.

This clone showed up just once. The chain has TRBV11-2 and TRBJ1-5; unclear D gene. V was cut by 5 bases and J by 2 bases, with 16 bases left in between. Germline CDR1 reads SGHAT; CDR2 reads FQNNGV. The CDR3 sequence is 16 residues long. CDR3 DNA: TGTGCCAGCAGCCTAGGTATGTCAGCTCGCAATCAGCCCCAGCATTTT. It specifies CASSLGMSARNQPQHF.

The V and J genes are TRBV15 and TRBJ1-5; 11 nucleotides match TRBD1. Germline CDR1 reads LNHNV; CDR2 reads YYDKDF (reference sequence). This CDR3 has 16 amino acids. The trim removed 1 base at V and 5 bases at J, leaving 4 bases unmatched. CDR3 nucleotide sequence: TGTGCCACCAGCAGAGGGGGGACAGGGGGGCATCAGCCCCAGCATTTT. Protein product: CATSRGGTGGHQPQHF.

The chain is built from TRBV7-2 and TRBJ1-4; 7 bases line up with TRBD1. The CDR3 spans 17 residues. Germline CDR1 and CDR2: SGHTA and FQGNSA. The V gene end was trimmed by 2 bases and the J gene end by 4 bases; junction bases not matched to a gene: 10. The CDR3 nucleotides are TGTGCCAGCAGCTTAATCCCTACAGGGGACTATAATGAAAAACTGTTTTTT. Translation gives CASSLIPTGDYNEKLFF.

This rearrangement joins TRBV19 to TRBJ2-1; 10 bases fit TRBD2. Germline V gene data show CDR1 as LNHDA and CDR2 as SQIVND (reference sequence). There are 14 residues in the CDR3. The V gene end was trimmed by 5 bases and the J gene end by 9 bases; junction bases not matched to a gene: 7. CDR3 amino acids: CASSLAGVKSEQFF. In DNA form, the CDR3 reads TGTGCCAGTAGTCTAGCGGGAGTCAAGTCTGAGCAGTTCTTC.

The gene calls are TRBV2 and TRBJ2-2; perhaps TRBD1 as D (5 bases). This CDR3 spans 14 amino acids. V was shortened by 7 bases and J by 3 bases, with 12 bases between the two germline ends. Germline V CDR1 and CDR2: SNHLY, FYNNEI. The CDR3 region has the DNA TGTGCCAGCACTCCTCAGGGTGACACCGGGGAGCTGTTTTTT. Its protein is CASTPQGDTGELFF. Looking up the rest from reference TRBV2 and TRBJ2-2 gives the full variable domain: EPEVTQTPSHQVTQMGQEVILRCVPISNHLYFYWYRQILGQKVEFLVSFYNNEISEKSEIFDDQFSVERPDGSNFTLKIRSTKLEDSAMYFCASTPQGDTGELFFGEGSRLTVL.

The gene calls are TRBV19 and TRBJ1-5, with D perhaps TRBD1 (6 bases). The V end lost 5 bases, the J end lost 4 bases, and 15 bases lay between the germline ends. This CDR3 comprises 15 residues. The germline V gene has CDR1 LNHDA and CDR2 SQIVND (reference sequence). CDR3 in amino acids: CASSFPGERNQPQHF. The CDR3 nucleotides are TGTGCCAGTAGTTTCCCAGGGGAACGTAATCAGCCCCAGCATTTT.

This clone was counted only a few times. The V call is TRBV4-1, the J call TRBJ2-7, with TRBD1 matching 9 bases. Per germline, CDR1 MGHRA and CDR2 YSYEKL. This CDR3 is built from 15 residues. The junction had 9 bases not matched to a gene; V was cut back by 5 bases and J by 4 bases. DNA of the CDR3: TGCGCCAGCAGCTTGGGACAGGGATATTCTTACGAGCAGTACTTC. Translated, it gives CASSLGQGYSYEQYF.

This chain connects TRBV6-1 to TRBJ1-5, with D possibly TRBD1 on 5 matching bases. Looked up from germline, CDR1 is MNHNS and CDR2 is SASEGT. This CDR3 has 13 amino acids. V dropped 10 bases and J dropped 5 bases, with 15 bases sitting between them. CDR3 sequence: CATERTSYQPQHF. For the CDR3, the DNA is TGTGCCACCGAGAGGACATCCTATCAGCCCCAGCATTTT.

The CDR3 DNA follows: TGCGCCAGCAGCTTGGACCCCGGCTCTGGGGCCAACGTCCTGACTTTC. This encodes CASSLDPGSGANVLTF. This sequence joins TRBV5-1 and TRBJ2-6; D remains unclear. Trimming cost V 0 bases and J 0 bases, with 7 bases left between them. Per germline, CDR1 SGHRS and CDR2 YFSETQ. The CDR3 totals 16 residues. The entire variable domain, with the rest obtained from reference TRBV5-1 and TRBJ2-6, is as follows: KAGVTQTPRYLIKTRGQQVTLSCSPISGHRSVSWYQQTPGQGLQFLFEYFSETQRNKGNFPGRFSGRQFSNSRSEMNVSTLELGDSALYLCASSLDPGSGANVLTFGAGSRLTVL.

This clone was counted a few times. This CDR3 is also generated by other DNA sequences in the sample. The rearrangement joins TRBV5-4 to TRBJ2-3; D not resolved. Trimming stripped 4 bases from V and 0 bases from J, with 3 bases between. The CDR3 extends over 12 amino acids. Germline V gene data show CDR1 as SGHNT and CDR2 as YYREEE (reference sequence). As DNA, the CDR3 is TGTGCCAGCAGCGATAGCACAGATACGCAGTATTTT. Encoded protein: CASSDSTDTQYF.

The V and J genes are TRBV7-2 and TRBJ1-4, with a tentative D call TRBD1 (5 bases). V dropped 5 bases and J dropped 8 bases, with 18 bases sitting between them. From germline, CDR1 is SGHTA and CDR2 FQGNSA. The CDR3 consists of 15 residues. CDR3 protein: CASSPRGGRLEKLFF. The CDR3 region has the DNA TGTGCCAGCAGCCCCCGTGGGGGAAGGCTGGAAAAACTGTTTTTT.

This chain uses TRBV5-1 with TRBJ2-2, with 8 bases identical to TRBD1. The V gene end was trimmed by 4 bases and the J gene end by 5 bases; junction bases not matched to a gene: 10. CDR1 and CDR2 from the germline V gene are SGHRS and YFSETQ. This CDR3 has 16 residues. CDR3 in amino acids: CASSDGGTGYTGELFF. The CDR3 DNA reads TGCGCCAGCAGCGATGGCGGGACAGGTTATACCGGGGAGCTGTTTTTT.

This clone was seen more than once but under ten times. The chain uses TRBV4-2 and TRBJ1-3; D gene unclear. The CDR3 contains 14 residues. Deletions cut 2 bases from V and 6 bases from J, with 11 bases between. Germline lookup yields CDR1 LGHNA and CDR2 YNFKEQ. The CDR3 loop is CASSQRGLENTIYF. The DNA for the CDR3 is TGTGCCAGCAGCCAACGGGGTCTGGAAAACACCATATATTTT.

The chain combines TRBV27 with TRBJ2-7, with unresolved D. Trimming pared 0 bases from V and 2 bases from J, leaving 11 bases between. CDR1 and CDR2 from the germline V gene are MNHEY and SMNVEV (reference sequence). The CDR3 spans 15 residues. The CDR3 DNA follows: TGTGCCAGCAGTTTATCCAGGACGGCTACCTACGAGCAGTACTTC. Translated, it gives CASSLSRTATYEQYF.

The chain joins TRBV28 to TRBJ2-7; the match to TRBD2 covers 10 bases. Per germline, CDR1 MDHEN and CDR2 SYDVKM. V shed 2 bases and J 7 bases; nucleotides not matched to a gene: 8. The CDR3 has 15 residues. CDR3 region: CASSLPAGGPGEQYF. In nucleotides, the CDR3 is TGTGCCAGCAGTTTACCAGCGGGAGGGCCGGGGGAGCAGTACTTC. Together with reference TRBV28 and TRBJ2-7, the CDR3 gives the full variable domain: DVKVTQSSRYLVKRTGEKVFLECVQDMDHENMFWYRQDPGLGLRLIYFSYDVKMKEKGDIPEGYSVSREKKERFSLILESASTNQTSMYLCASSLPAGGPGEQYFGPGTRLTVT.

The CDR3 sequence is CASSEGGGTRIFGGELFF. The CDR3 region has the DNA TGTGCCAGCAGCGAGGGGGGAGGGACTAGAATTTTCGGCGGGGAGCTGTTTTTT. J is TRBJ2-2 and V is TRBV9; 8 bases match TRBD2. Trimming at V came to 3 bases and at J to 7 bases, leaving 17 bases not matched to a gene. This CDR3 is built from 18 residues. Germline assignment: CDR1 SGDLS and CDR2 YYNGEE.